Following are 13 T cell receptor beta chains from one sample sequenced in a study of identical twins' blood T cells. TCRdb analysed the 5' RACE reads with MiXCR anew, one entry per CDR3 protein. The data contain 400,000 or so distinct CDR3 sequences, roughly 28% of them singletons. Specimen: PBMCs. Source of these receptors: a woman between 18 and 55 years old in good health.

The rearrangement links TRBV11-2 to TRBJ1-5; D call uncertain. Germline CDR1 reads SGHAT; CDR2 reads FQNNGV. The CDR3 extends over 16 amino acids. Deletions cut 4 bases from V and 3 bases from J, with 16 bases between. CDR3 nucleotide sequence: TGTGCCAGCAGCTGGTGCAGGCACCCTCCCAATCAGCCCCAGCATTTT. Residues: CASSWCRHPPNQPQHF.

Only a few counts were recorded for this clonotype. The V gene is TRBV18, the J gene TRBJ1-3, with 7 nucleotides matching TRBD1. With V trimmed by 7 bases and J by 4 bases, 4 bases remained unmatched. The CDR3 is 13 residues long. Germline lookup yields CDR1 KGHSH and CDR2 LQKENI. CDR3 bases: TGTGCCAGCTTCGGGACAGAAGGAAACACCATATATTTT. It yields the protein CASFGTEGNTIYF.

This clonotype came up a few times. The J gene is TRBJ2-2, the V gene TRBV2; D gene unclear. CDR1 is SNHLY and CDR2 is FYNNEI in the germline V gene. With 4 bases removed from V and 1 base from J, the gap between germline ends came to 4 bases. There are 13 residues in the CDR3. This CDR3 reads CASSAGNTGELFF. CDR3 bases: TGTGCCAGCAGTGCTGGGAACACCGGGGAGCTGTTTTTT.

Comments on this clonotype: This may arise from a read error, as a much more abundant clone is one base away. The chain combines TRBV6-6 with TRBJ1-1; D not certain. The length of the CDR3 is 10 residues. Germline V CDR1 and CDR2: MNHNY, SVGAGI (reference sequence). CDR3 region: CASSYSRRVF. DNA for the CDR3: TGTGCCAGCAGTTACTCGAGACGGGTATTT.

The chain has TRBV6-1 and TRBJ1-6; D possibly corresponds to TRBD1 (5 bases). The CDR3 extends over 14 amino acids. Germline values: CDR1 MNHNS, CDR2 SASEGT. The V end was cut by 7 bases, the J end by 14 bases, with 21 bases between. The CDR3 DNA reads TGTGCCAGCACCCTACGGGACGGTGTATCAGCCCTCCACTTT. Its translation is CASTLRDGVSALHF.

This clonotype was found many times. This sequence joins TRBV5-1 and TRBJ2-7; no definite D call. The germline V and J ends were trimmed by 0 bases and 1 base, with 8 bases remaining between them. Germline values: CDR1 SGHRS, CDR2 YFSETQ. The CDR3 extends over 14 amino acids. The CDR3 loop reads CASSLVGSSYEQYF. The CDR3 nucleotides are TGCGCCAGCAGCTTGGTAGGCTCATCCTACGAGCAGTACTTC.

The table lists this clonotype with a few counts. The rearrangement uses TRBV7-2 and TRBJ1-5; the D gene is possibly TRBD1 (5 bases). CDR3 length equals 13 residues. CDR1 and CDR2 from the germline V gene are SGHTA and FQGNSA. Trimming removed 8 bases from V and 5 bases from J, with 13 bases in between. The CDR3 loop is CASQAGLDQPQHF. Written as DNA, the CDR3 is TGTGCCAGCCAGGCAGGGCTCGATCAGCCCCAGCATTTT. The whole variable domain, filled in from reference TRBV7-2 and TRBJ1-5, reads GAGVSQSPSNKVTEKGKDVELRCDPISGHTALYWYRQSLGQGLEFLIYFQGNSAPDKSGLPSDRFSAERTGGSVSTLTIQRTQQEDSAVYLCASQAGLDQPQHFGDGTRLSIL.

The chain combines TRBV3-1 with TRBJ2-7; D is possibly TRBD2 (5 bases). Germline CDR1 LGHDT, CDR2 YNNKEL (reference sequence). V lost 0 bases and J 7 bases, leaving 7 bases between the germline ends. This CDR3 spans 12 amino acids. The CDR3 protein is CASSQEGREQYF. For the CDR3, the DNA is TGTGCCAGCAGCCAAGAGGGGAGAGAGCAGTACTTC.

This chain links TRBV14 with TRBJ1-1; D remains ambiguous. Between the trimmed V and J ends, which lost 3 bases and 2 bases, there was a span of 13 bases. CDR1 and CDR2 (germline): SGHDN, FVKESK. The CDR3 totals 15 residues. The CDR3 nucleotides read TGTGCCAGCAGCCAGGTGGGCAGGCTAAACACTGAAGCTTTCTTT. This gives the protein CASSQVGRLNTEAFF.

With respect to this clonotype: This may stem from a read error, because a much larger clone lies one nucleotide away. The rearrangement uses TRBV18 and TRBJ2-3; D is possibly TRBD1 or TRBD2 (5 bases each). CDR1 and CDR2 from the germline V gene are KGHSH and LQKENI. This CDR3 has 15 amino acids. The CDR3 region is CASSLSRDGTDTRYF. Written as DNA, the CDR3 is TGTGCCAGCTCACTCTCCAGGGACGGCACAGATACGCGGTATTTT.

The rearrangement uses TRBV3-1 and TRBJ1-3; unclear D gene. Germline V gene lookup returns CDR1 LGHDT and CDR2 YNNKEL (reference sequence). The CDR3 is 13 residues long. Trimming removed 4 bases at V and 4 bases at J, with 8 bases between. The CDR3 loop is CASSPSQGNTIYF. CDR3 DNA: TGTGCCAGCAGCCCGTCACAGGGAAACACCATATATTTT. Full variable domain (remainder filled in from reference TRBV3-1 and TRBJ1-3): DTAVSQTPKYLVTQMGNDKSIKCEQNLGHDTMYWYKQDSKKFLKIMFSYNNKELIINETVPNRFSPKSPDKAHLNLHINSLELGDSAVYFCASSPSQGNTIYFGEGSWLTVV.

The sample holds one count of this clonotype. One end of the junction fails to match germline, which may point to a read error. This sequence joins TRBV25-1 and TRBJ1-1; no reliable D call. Germline lookup yields CDR1 MGHDK and CDR2 SYGVNS. The CDR3 is 13 amino acids. Here the CDR3 DNA reads TGTGCCAGCAGTGAATGGCAGAACACTGGAGCTTTCTTT. Amino acid sequence: CASSEWQNTGAFF. Drawing the rest from reference TRBV25-1 and TRBJ1-1, the complete variable domain is EADIYQTPRYLVIGTGKKITLECSQTMGHDKMYWYQQDPGMELHLIHYSYGVNSTEKGDLSSESTVSRIRTEHFPLTLESARPSHTSQYLCASSEWQNTGAFFGQGTRLTVV.

The chain is built from TRBV2 and TRBJ2-1, with D unresolved. This CDR3 is 11 amino acids long. CDR1 and CDR2 (germline): SNHLY, FYNNEI. V lost 7 bases to trimming and J lost 6 bases, with 7 bases between them. CDR3 nucleotide sequence: TGTGCCAGCACGCAGAGCAATGAGCAGTTCTTC. Translated: CASTQSNEQFF.